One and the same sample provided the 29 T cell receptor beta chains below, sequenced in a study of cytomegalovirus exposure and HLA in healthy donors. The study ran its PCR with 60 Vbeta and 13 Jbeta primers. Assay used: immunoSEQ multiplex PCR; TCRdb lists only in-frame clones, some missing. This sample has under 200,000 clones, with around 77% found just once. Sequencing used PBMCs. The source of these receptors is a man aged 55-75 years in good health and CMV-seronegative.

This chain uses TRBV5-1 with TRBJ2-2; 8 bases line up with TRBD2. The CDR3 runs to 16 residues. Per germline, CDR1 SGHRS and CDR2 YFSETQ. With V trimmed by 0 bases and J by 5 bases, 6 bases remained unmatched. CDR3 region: CASSLDGGGVTGELFF. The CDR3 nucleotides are TGCGCCAGCAGCTTGGACGGGGGGGGCGTTACCGGGGAGCTGTTTTTT.

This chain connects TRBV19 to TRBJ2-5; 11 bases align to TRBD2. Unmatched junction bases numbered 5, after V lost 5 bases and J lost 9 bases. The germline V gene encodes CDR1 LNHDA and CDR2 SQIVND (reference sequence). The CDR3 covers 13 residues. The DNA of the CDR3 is TGTGCCAGTAGTCCGGCGGGACTAGCGGCCCAGTACTTC. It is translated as CASSPAGLAAQYF. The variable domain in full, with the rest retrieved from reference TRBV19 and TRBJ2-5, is DGGITQSPKYLFRKEGQNVTLSCEQNLNHDAMYWYRQDPGQGLRLIYYSQIVNDFQKGDIAEGYSVSREKKESFPLTVTSAQKNPTAFYLCASSPAGLAAQYFGPGTRLLVL.

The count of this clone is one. The CDR3 nucleotides read TGTGCCAGCAGCCTGGGGCCTAACCTCTCTGGAAACACCATATATTTT. As protein: CASSLGPNLSGNTIYF. The rearrangement uses TRBV7-2 and TRBJ1-3; perhaps TRBD1 as D (5 bases). The CDR3 contains 16 residues. The ends were cut back, 5 bases at V and 0 bases at J, with 14 bases in the middle. The germline V gene has CDR1 SGHTA and CDR2 FQGNSA.

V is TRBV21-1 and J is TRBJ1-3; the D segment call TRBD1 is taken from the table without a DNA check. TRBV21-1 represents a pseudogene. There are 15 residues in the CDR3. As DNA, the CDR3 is TGTGCCAGCAGCGGGGCAGGGGGCTCTGGAAACACCATATATTTT. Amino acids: CASSGAGGSGNTIYF.

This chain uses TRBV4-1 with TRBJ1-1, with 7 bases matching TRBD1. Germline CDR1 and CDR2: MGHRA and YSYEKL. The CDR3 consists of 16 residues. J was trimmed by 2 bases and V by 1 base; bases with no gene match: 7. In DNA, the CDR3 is TGCGCCAGCAGCCAAGGTCCGGGACAGCTAAACACTGAAGCTTTCTTT. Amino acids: CASSQGPGQLNTEAFF.

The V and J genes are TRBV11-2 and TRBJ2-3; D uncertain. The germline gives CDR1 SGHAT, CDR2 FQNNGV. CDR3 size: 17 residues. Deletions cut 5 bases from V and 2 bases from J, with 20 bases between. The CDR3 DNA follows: TGTGCCAGCAGCCCCCGGGTCGCCCGCCGAGACACAGATACGCAGTATTTT. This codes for CASSPRVARRDTDTQYF.

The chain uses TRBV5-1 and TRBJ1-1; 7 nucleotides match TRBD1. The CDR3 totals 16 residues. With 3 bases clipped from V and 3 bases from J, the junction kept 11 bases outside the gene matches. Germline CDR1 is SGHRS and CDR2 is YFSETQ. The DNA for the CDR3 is TGCGCCAGCAGCTCAGGACAGGCATTTAAGGACACTGAAGCTTTCTTT. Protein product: CASSSGQAFKDTEAFF.

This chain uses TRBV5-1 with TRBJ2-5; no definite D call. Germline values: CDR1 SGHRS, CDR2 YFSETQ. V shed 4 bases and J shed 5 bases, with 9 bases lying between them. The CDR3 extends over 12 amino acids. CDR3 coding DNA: TGCGCCAGCAGCGCGTCGGGTGAGACCCAGTACTTC. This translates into CASSASGETQYF.

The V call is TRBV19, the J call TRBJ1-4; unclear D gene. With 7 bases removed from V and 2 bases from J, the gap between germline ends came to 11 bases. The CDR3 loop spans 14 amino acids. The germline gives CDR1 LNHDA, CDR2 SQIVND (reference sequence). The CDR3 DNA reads TGTGCCAGTACCCGTCAGGTCACTAATGAAAAACTGTTTTTT. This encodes CASTRQVTNEKLFF.

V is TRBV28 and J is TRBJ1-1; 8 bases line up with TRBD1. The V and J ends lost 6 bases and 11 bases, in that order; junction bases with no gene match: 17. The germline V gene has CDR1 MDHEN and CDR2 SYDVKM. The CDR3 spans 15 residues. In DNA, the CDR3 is TGTGCCAGCAGAAAACCGCCTCCAGGGGGCCCCCGGGCTTTCTTT. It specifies CASRKPPPGGPRAFF. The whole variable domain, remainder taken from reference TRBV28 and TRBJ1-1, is DVKVTQSSRYLVKRTGEKVFLECVQDMDHENMFWYRQDPGLGLRLIYFSYDVKMKEKGDIPEGYSVSREKKERFSLILESASTNQTSMYLCASRKPPPGGPRAFFGQGTRLTVV.

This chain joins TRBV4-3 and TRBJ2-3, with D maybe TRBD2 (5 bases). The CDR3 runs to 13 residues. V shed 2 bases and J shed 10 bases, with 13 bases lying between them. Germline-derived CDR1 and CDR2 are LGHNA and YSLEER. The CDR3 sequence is CASSQLAGGAQYF. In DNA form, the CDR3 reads TGCGCCAGCAGCCAATTGGCGGGCGGTGCGCAGTATTTT.

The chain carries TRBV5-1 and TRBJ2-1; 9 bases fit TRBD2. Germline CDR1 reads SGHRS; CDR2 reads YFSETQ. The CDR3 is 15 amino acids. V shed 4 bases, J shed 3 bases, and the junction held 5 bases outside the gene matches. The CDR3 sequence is CASSVRSGGYNEQFF. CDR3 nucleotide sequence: TGCGCCAGCAGCGTTCGTAGCGGGGGCTACAATGAGCAGTTCTTC. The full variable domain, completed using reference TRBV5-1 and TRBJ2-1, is KAGVTQTPRYLIKTRGQQVTLSCSPISGHRSVSWYQQTPGQGLQFLFEYFSETQRNKGNFPGRFSGRQFSNSRSEMNVSTLELGDSALYLCASSVRSGGYNEQFFGPGTRLTVL.

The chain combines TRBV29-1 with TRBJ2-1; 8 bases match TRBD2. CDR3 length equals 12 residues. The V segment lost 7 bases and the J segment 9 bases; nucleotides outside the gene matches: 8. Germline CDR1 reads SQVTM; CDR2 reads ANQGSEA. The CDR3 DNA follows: TGCAGCGGAAAAGCGGGAGTCTCTGAGCAGTTCTTC. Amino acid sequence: CSGKAGVSEQFF.

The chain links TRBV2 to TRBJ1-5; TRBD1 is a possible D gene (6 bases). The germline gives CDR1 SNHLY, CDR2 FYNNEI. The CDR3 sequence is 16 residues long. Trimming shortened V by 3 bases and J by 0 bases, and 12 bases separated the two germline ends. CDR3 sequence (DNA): TGTGCCAGCAGTGAGCCAGGGGTTAGTAGCAATCAGCCCCAGCATTTT. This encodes CASSEPGVSSNQPQHF.

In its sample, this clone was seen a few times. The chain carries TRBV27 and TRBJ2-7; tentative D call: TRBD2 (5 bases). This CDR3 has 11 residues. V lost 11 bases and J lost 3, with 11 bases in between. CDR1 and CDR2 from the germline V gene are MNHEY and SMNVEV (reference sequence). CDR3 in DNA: TGTGCCGTTAGGGCGGGCTACGAGCAGTACTTC. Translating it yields CAVRAGYEQYF.

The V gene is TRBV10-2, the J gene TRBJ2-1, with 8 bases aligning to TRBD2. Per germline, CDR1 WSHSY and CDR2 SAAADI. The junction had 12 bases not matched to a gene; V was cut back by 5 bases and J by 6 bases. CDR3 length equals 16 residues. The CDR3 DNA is TGCGCCAGCAGTCACCCCGGGGGGGCCATCCGCAATGAGCAGTTCTTC. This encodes CASSHPGGAIRNEQFF.

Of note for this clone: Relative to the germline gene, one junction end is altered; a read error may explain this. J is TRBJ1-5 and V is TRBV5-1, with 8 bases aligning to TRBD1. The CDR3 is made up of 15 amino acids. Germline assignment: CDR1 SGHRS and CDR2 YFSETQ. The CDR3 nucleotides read TGCGCCAGCAGCTTGGCGCCAGGGGGCAATCAGCCCCAGAATTTT. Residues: CASSLAPGGNQPQNF. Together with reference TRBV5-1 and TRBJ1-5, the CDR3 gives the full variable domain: KAGVTQTPRYLIKTRGQQVTLSCSPISGHRSVSWYQQTPGQGLQFLFEYFSETQRNKGNFPGRFSGRQFSNSRSEMNVSTLELGDSALYLCASSLAPGGNQPQNFGDGTRLSIL.

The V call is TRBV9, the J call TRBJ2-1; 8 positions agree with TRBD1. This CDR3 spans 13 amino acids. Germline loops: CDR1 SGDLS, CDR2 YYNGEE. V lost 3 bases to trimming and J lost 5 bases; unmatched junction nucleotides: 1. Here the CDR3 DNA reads TGTGCCAGCAGCGAGACAGGGGACAATGAGCAGTTCTTC. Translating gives CASSETGDNEQFF.

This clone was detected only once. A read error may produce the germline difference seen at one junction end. CDR3 in amino acids: CSVPGNYGYPF. CDR3 nucleotides: TGCAGTGTCCCAGGGAACTATGGCTACCCCTTC. The chain couples TRBV20-1 to TRBJ1-2, with D perhaps matching TRBD1 (5 bases). The CDR3 has 11 amino acids. Germline V gene data show CDR1 as DFQATT and CDR2 as SNEGSKA (reference sequence).

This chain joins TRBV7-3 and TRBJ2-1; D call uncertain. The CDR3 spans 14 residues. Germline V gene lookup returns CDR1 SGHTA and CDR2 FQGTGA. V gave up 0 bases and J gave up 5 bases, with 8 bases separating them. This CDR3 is CASSLTRTHNEQFF. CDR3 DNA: TGTGCCAGCAGCTTAACGCGAACCCACAATGAGCAGTTCTTC.

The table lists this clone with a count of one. The CDR3 DNA follows: TGTGCCAGCTCTACTTTCAGGGCGGACACCGGGGAGCTGTTTTTT. Translation gives CASSTFRADTGELFF. V gene TRBV2 combines with J gene TRBJ2-2, with D possibly being TRBD1 (5 bases). In germline, CDR1 is SNHLY, CDR2 FYNNEI. The CDR3 spans 15 residues. The V gene lost 8 bases and the J gene lost 3 bases, with 16 bases spanning the gap.

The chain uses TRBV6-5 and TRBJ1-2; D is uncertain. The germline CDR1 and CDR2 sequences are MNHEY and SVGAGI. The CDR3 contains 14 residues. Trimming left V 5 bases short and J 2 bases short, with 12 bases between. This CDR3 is CASSTTGINYGYTF. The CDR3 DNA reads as TGTGCCAGCAGTACAACCGGGATAAACTATGGCTACACCTTC.

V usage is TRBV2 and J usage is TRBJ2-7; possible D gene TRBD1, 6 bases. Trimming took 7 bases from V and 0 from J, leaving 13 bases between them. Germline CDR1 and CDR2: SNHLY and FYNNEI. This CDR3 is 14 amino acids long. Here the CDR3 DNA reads TGTGCCAGCAAGGGACAAGGTAGCTCCTACGAGCAGTACTTC. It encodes CASKGQGSSYEQYF.

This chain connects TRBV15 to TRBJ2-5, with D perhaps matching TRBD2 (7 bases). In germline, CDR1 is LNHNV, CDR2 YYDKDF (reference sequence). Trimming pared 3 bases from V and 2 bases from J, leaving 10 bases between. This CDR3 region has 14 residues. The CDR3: CATSRGGAQETQYF. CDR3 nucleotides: TGTGCCACCAGCAGGGGGGGGGCTCAAGAGACCCAGTACTTC.

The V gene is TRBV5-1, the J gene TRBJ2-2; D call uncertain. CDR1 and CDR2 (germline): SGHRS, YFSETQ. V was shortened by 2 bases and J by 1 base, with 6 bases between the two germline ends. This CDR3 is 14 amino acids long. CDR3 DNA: TGCGCCAGCAGCTTCGACTGGAACACCGGGGAGCTGTTTTTT. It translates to CASSFDWNTGELFF.

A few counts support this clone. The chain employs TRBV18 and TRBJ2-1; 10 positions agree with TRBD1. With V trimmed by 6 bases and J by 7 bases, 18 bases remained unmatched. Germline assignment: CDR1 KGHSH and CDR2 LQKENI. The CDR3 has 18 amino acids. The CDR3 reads CASSLRQGAQSTGNEQFF. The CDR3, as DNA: TGTGCCAGCTCTCTGAGACAGGGGGCGCAGTCAACGGGGAATGAGCAGTTCTTC.

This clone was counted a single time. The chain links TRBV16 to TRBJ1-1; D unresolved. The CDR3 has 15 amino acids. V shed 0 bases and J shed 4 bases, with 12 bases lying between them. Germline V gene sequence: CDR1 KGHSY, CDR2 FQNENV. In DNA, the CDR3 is TGTGCCAGCAGCCAATCGGAGCCCCGGGGCACTGAAGCTTTCTTT. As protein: CASSQSEPRGTEAFF.

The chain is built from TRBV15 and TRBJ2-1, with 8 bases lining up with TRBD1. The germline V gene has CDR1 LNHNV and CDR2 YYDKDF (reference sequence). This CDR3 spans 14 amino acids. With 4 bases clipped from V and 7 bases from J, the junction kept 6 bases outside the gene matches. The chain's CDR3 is CATSIKRQGNEQFF. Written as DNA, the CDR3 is TGTGCCACCAGCATCAAGAGACAGGGGAATGAGCAGTTCTTC.

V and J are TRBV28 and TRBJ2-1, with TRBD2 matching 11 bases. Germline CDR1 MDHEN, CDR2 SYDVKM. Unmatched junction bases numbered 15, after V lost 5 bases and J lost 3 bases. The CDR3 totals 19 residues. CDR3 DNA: TGTGCCAGCAGTACCCAACTAGCGGGAGCCACTGAAAACTACAATGAGCAGTTCTTC. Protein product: CASSTQLAGATENYNEQFF.